This TCR beta chain was identified during a study of blood T cells in healthy people across ages. Through a sample-barcoded 5' primer and a J-beta primer mix, a second PCR was run for roughly 6 to 11 cycles. The authors tagged each cDNA molecule using a template-switch adaptor with 12 random nucleotides. Each CDR3 protein is one row after TCRdb ran MiXCR on the 5' RACE reads. Among roughly 1.5 million distinct CDR3 sequences listed, roughly 43% were seen once. Study findings and constraints: The unsorted PBMCs prevented any conclusive comparison of naive versus antigen-experienced cells.

On this clonotype: What it recognizes is unknown.

CDR3 size: 14 residues. The ends were cut back, 6 bases at V and 1 base at J, with 13 bases in the middle. Germline V CDR1 and CDR2: LNHNV, YYDKDF (reference sequence). V usage is TRBV15 and J usage is TRBJ2-7; perhaps TRBD2 as D (5 bases). The TCR comes from a woman under 30 in good health. Sequenced: blood. CDR3 loop: CATSQDSDSYEQYF. CDR3 nucleotides: TGTGCCACCAGTCAGGACTCCGATTCCTACGAGCAGTACTTC.